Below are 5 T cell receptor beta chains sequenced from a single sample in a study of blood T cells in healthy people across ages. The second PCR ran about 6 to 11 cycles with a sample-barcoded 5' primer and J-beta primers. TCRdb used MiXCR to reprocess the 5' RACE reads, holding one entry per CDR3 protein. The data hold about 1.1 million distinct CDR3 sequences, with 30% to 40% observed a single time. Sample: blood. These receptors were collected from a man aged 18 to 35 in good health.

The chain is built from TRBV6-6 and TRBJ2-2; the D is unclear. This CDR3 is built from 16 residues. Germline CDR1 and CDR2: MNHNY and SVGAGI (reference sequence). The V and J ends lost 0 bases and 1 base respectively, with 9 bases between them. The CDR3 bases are TGTGCCAGCAGTTACTCGGGTCCCAAGAACACCGGGGAGCTGTTTTTT. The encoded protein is CASSYSGPKNTGELFF.

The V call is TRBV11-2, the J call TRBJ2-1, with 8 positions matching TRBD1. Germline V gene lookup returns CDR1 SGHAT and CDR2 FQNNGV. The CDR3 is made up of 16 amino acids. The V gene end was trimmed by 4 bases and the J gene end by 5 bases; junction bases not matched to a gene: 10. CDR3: CASSYNRGSLDNEQFF. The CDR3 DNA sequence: TGTGCCAGCAGCTATAACAGGGGGTCTTTGGACAATGAGCAGTTCTTC.

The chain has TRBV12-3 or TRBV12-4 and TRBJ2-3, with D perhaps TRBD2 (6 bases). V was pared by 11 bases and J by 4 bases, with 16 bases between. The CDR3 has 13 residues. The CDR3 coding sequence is TGTGCCGGCCGTAGGCCGGGGGCAGATACGCAGTATTTT. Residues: CAGRRPGADTQYF.

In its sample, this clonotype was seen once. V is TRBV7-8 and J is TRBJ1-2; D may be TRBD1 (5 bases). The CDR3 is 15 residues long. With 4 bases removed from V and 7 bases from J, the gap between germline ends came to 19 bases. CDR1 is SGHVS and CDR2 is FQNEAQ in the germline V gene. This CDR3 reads CASSSMRQGGIGYTF. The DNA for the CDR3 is TGTGCCAGCAGCTCCATGAGGCAGGGAGGGATTGGCTACACCTTC.

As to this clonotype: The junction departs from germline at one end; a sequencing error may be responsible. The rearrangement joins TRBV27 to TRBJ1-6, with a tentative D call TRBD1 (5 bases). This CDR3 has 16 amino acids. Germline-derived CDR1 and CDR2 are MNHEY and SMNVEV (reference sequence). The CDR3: CAGSLLGQRYNSPLHF. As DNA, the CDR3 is TGTGCCGGCAGTTTATTGGGGCAGCGCTATAATTCACCCCTCCACTTT.